Following are 32 T cell receptor beta chains from one sample sequenced in a study of shared clonotypes between healthy human individuals. Profiled with immunoSEQ multiplex PCR; TCRdb holds only in-frame clones, not every one. The sample gives a few million clones, 85% to 95% of which show up once; 0.37% is in the top ten. The specimen sequenced was naive CD4+ T cells from PBMCs. Subset indicated: CD45RA+ positively selected. Source of these receptors: a man between 18 and 35 years old in good health. Some clones in this sample may be carry-over from other donors' samples.

The chain joins TRBV7-2 to TRBJ1-3, with D possibly TRBD1 on 5 matching bases. The CDR3 spans 16 residues. Germline-derived CDR1 and CDR2 are SGHTA and FQGNSA. V gave up 5 bases and J gave up 3 bases, with 17 bases separating them. The CDR3, as DNA: TGTGCCAGCAGCCGAGCCCTGGCAGGGCTTGGAAACACCATATATTTT. It specifies CASSRALAGLGNTIYF.

This sequence joins TRBV28 and TRBJ2-7, with 8 bases fitting TRBD1. The CDR3 has 16 amino acids. Germline V gives CDR1 MDHEN, CDR2 SYDVKM. J lost 2 bases, V lost 2 bases, and 8 bases had no gene match. The CDR3 reads CASSLEPVGQAYEQYF. CDR3 nucleotides: TGTGCCAGCAGTTTAGAGCCCGTGGGACAGGCCTACGAGCAGTACTTC.

This chain uses TRBV6-1 with TRBJ1-5, with 7 bases matching TRBD1. The CDR3 is 15 residues long. Trimming took 1 base from V and 2 from J; bases not matched to a gene: 2. Germline values: CDR1 MNHNS, CDR2 SASEGT. The CDR3 protein is CASSEVGGRNQPQHF. For the CDR3, the DNA is TGTGCCAGCAGTGAAGTAGGGGGCCGCAATCAGCCCCAGCATTTT.

V and J are TRBV5-1 and TRBJ2-3; no clear D gene. V gave up 3 bases and J gave up 0 bases, with 11 bases separating them. Germline CDR1 and CDR2: SGHRS and YFSETQ. The CDR3 sequence is 15 residues long. The CDR3 coding sequence is TGCGCCAGCAGCTGGGTCTTAACTAGCACAGATACGCAGTATTTT. This sequence encodes CASSWVLTSTDTQYF. The whole variable domain, filled in from reference TRBV5-1 and TRBJ2-3, reads KAGVTQTPRYLIKTRGQQVTLSCSPISGHRSVSWYQQTPGQGLQFLFEYFSETQRNKGNFPGRFSGRQFSNSRSEMNVSTLELGDSALYLCASSWVLTSTDTQYFGPGTRLTVL.

The CDR3 spells CASSFGSGEDEQFF. The CDR3 nucleotides are TGTGCCAGCAGCTTCGGATCTGGGGAAGATGAGCAGTTCTTC. The rearrangement joins TRBV7-9 to TRBJ2-1; D unresolved. The CDR3 sequence is 14 residues long. V was trimmed by 3 bases and J by 8 bases, leaving 14 bases between them. Germline CDR1 is SEHNR and CDR2 is FQNEAQ (reference sequence).

This sequence joins TRBV12-5 and TRBJ1-5; D uncertain. CDR1 is LGHNT, CDR2 FRNRAP, per germline. The CDR3 has 17 amino acids. V was clipped by 2 bases and J by 1 base, with 15 bases between them. Here the CDR3 reads CASGLYLGSGSNQPQHF. CDR3 bases: TGTGCTAGTGGTTTGTACCTGGGGTCAGGAAGCAATCAGCCCCAGCATTTT.

This rearrangement joins TRBV6-1 to TRBJ1-4; no clear D. Trimming shortened V by 3 bases and J by 0 bases, and 11 bases separated the two germline ends. The germline V gene has CDR1 MNHNS and CDR2 SASEGT. This CDR3 region has 16 residues. CDR3 loop: CASSDVNSATNEKLFF. The CDR3 DNA is TGTGCCAGCAGTGATGTGAATTCTGCAACTAATGAAAAACTGTTTTTT.

The chain carries TRBV30 and TRBJ2-7; 8 nucleotides agree with TRBD2. This CDR3 region has 15 residues. Trimming removed 3 bases from V and 1 base from J; junction bases left unmatched: 8. From germline, CDR1 is GTSNPN and CDR2 SVGIG (reference sequence). This CDR3 reads CAWSLAGIQSYEQYF. The CDR3 DNA is TGTGCCTGGAGCCTAGCGGGTATTCAGTCCTACGAGCAGTACTTC. Using reference TRBV30 and TRBJ2-7 for the parts outside the CDR3, the full variable domain is SQTIHQWPATLVQPVGSPLSLECTVEGTSNPNLYWYRQAAGRGLQLLFYSVGIGQISSEVPQNLSASRPQDRQFILSSKKLLLSDSGFYLCAWSLAGIQSYEQYFGPGTRLTVT.

This sequence joins TRBV5-4 and TRBJ2-1; D remains ambiguous. Trimming removed 0 bases from V and 9 bases from J, with 10 bases in between. The CDR3 has 13 amino acids. Germline V gene data show CDR1 as SGHNT and CDR2 as YYREEE (reference sequence). The CDR3 region has the DNA TGTGCCAGCAGCTTGGCGGGCGGCCCTGAGCAGTTCTTC. Encoded protein: CASSLAGGPEQFF.

The V call is TRBV11-2, the J call TRBJ2-5; TRBD1 aligns across 9 bases. The ends lost 2 bases at V and 7 bases at J; junction bases unmatched: 5. The CDR3 loop spans 14 amino acids. Germline V gene data show CDR1 as SGHAT and CDR2 as FQNNGV. CDR3 in DNA: TGTGCCAGCAGCTTATTGGGACAGGGAGGGACCCAGTACTTC. Amino acids: CASSLLGQGGTQYF.

The chain links TRBV7-2 to TRBJ2-5; TRBD2 might be the D (6 bases). The length of the CDR3 is 14 residues. Germline loops: CDR1 SGHTA, CDR2 FQGNSA. Deletions cut 0 bases from V and 5 bases from J, with 10 bases between. The CDR3 region is CASSLAGGSETQYF. DNA of the CDR3: TGTGCCAGCAGCTTAGCGGGAGGTTCGGAGACCCAGTACTTC.

This rearrangement joins TRBV19 to TRBJ2-7; 9 bases map to TRBD1. In germline, CDR1 is LNHDA, CDR2 SQIVND (reference sequence). The CDR3 is 15 amino acids. V was clipped by 4 bases and J by 5 bases; unmatched bases: 9. DNA for the CDR3: TGTGCCAGTAGTAACCTGGGACAGGGAGGTCACGAGCAGTACTTC. Protein sequence: CASSNLGQGGHEQYF.

This clone appeared a few times. The chain carries TRBV27 and TRBJ2-7, with D perhaps TRBD1 or TRBD2 (5 bases each). Germline CDR1 MNHEY, CDR2 SMNVEV (reference sequence). Trimming stripped 6 bases from V and 0 bases from J, with 9 bases between. The CDR3 has 13 amino acids. Here the CDR3 DNA reads TGTGCCAGCAGAAGAGGGACCTCCTACGAGCAGTACTTC. As protein: CASRRGTSYEQYF.

CDR3: CASSLGPIQANYGYTF. CDR3 DNA sequence: TGTGCCAGCAGCCTAGGGCCAATACAGGCTAACTATGGCTACACCTTC. The rearrangement joins TRBV28 to TRBJ1-2, with D possibly TRBD1 on 5 matching bases. Trimming shortened V by 6 bases and J by 0 bases, and 17 bases separated the two germline ends. This CDR3 is 16 amino acids long. Germline V gene data show CDR1 as MDHEN and CDR2 as SYDVKM.

The chain has TRBV27 and TRBJ2-7, with 11 nucleotides matching TRBD2. Trimming removed 3 bases from V and 4 bases from J; junction bases left unmatched: 5. The CDR3 spans 15 residues. Germline V CDR1 and CDR2: MNHEY, SMNVEV (reference sequence). The CDR3 DNA reads as TGTGCCAGCAGTTTCCTAGCGGGAGGAATGTACGAGCAGTACTTC. This codes for CASSFLAGGMYEQYF.

As regards this clone: Other DNA sequences from this sample encode an identical CDR3 as well. The chain links TRBV7-3 to TRBJ2-7; 9 nucleotides agree with TRBD2. This CDR3 comprises 15 residues. Germline CDR1 SGHTA, CDR2 FQGTGA. The J segment lost 1 base and the V segment lost 5 bases, leaving 6 bases of the junction unmatched. CDR3 coding DNA: TGTGCCAGCAGCCTTGGGACTAGCCTTTCCTACGAGCAGTACTTC. This codes for CASSLGTSLSYEQYF.

This rearrangement joins TRBV7-6 to TRBJ2-5; 9 positions match TRBD2. Germline V lookup: CDR1 SGHVS, CDR2 FNYEAQ. J gave up 2 bases and V 4 bases, and 8 bases lay outside the gene matches. The CDR3 is made up of 16 amino acids. DNA of the CDR3: TGTGCCAGCAGCTCTCCATGGCGGGAGGGTCAAGAGACCCAGTACTTC. Translating it yields CASSSPWREGQETQYF. Together with reference TRBV7-6 and TRBJ2-5, the CDR3 gives the full variable domain: GAGVSQSPRYKVTKRGQDVALRCDPISGHVSLYWYRQALGQGPEFLTYFNYEAQQDKSGLPNDRFSAERPEGSISTLTIQRTEQRDSAMYRCASSSPWREGQETQYFGPGTRLLVL.

This rearrangement joins TRBV5-1 to TRBJ2-2; D is unresolved. Germline V gene lookup returns CDR1 SGHRS and CDR2 YFSETQ. V lost 5 bases and J 0 bases, leaving 8 bases between the germline ends. The CDR3 covers 14 residues. The CDR3 DNA follows: TGCGCCAGCAGGGGTCGGACGAACACCGGGGAGCTGTTTTTT. This translates into CASRGRTNTGELFF.

The rearrangement uses TRBV18 and TRBJ2-1; TRBD1 aligns across 8 bases. This CDR3 spans 16 amino acids. Germline CDR1 KGHSH, CDR2 LQKENI. The J segment lost 2 bases and the V segment lost 2 bases, leaving 5 bases of the junction unmatched. The CDR3: CASSPLGDRPYNEQFF. The DNA for the CDR3 is TGTGCCAGCTCACCATTAGGGGACAGGCCCTACAATGAGCAGTTCTTC. Combining the CDR3 with reference TRBV18 and TRBJ2-1 gives the whole variable domain NAGVMQNPRHLVRRRGQEARLRCSPMKGHSHVYWYRQLPEEGLKFMVYLQKENIIDESGMPKERFSAEFPKEGPSILRIQQVVRGDSAAYFCASSPLGDRPYNEQFFGPGTRLTVL.

The chain combines TRBV5-5 with TRBJ1-4, with a possible D match to TRBD1 (6 bases). The CDR3 sequence is 15 residues long. Germline V lookup: CDR1 SGHKS, CDR2 YYEKEE (reference sequence). Between the trimmed V and J ends, which lost 3 bases and 7 bases, there was a span of 16 bases. For the CDR3, the DNA is TGTGCCAGCAGCTCGGAGAATTTAGGGGGTGAAAAACTGTTTTTT. This encodes CASSSENLGGEKLFF.

This chain connects TRBV6-5 to TRBJ2-3; D gene ambiguous. This CDR3 has 12 amino acids. Deletions cut 8 bases from V and 0 bases from J, with 6 bases between. CDR1 MNHEY and CDR2 SVGAGI come from the germline V gene. For the CDR3, the DNA is TGTGCCAGCGCAGCTAGCACAGATACGCAGTATTTT. Translating it yields CASAASTDTQYF.

This chain connects TRBV6-5 to TRBJ2-7, with 7 bases aligning to TRBD2. The J segment lost 0 bases and the V segment lost 2 bases, leaving 4 bases of the junction unmatched. Germline V lookup: CDR1 MNHEY, CDR2 SVGAGI. The CDR3 is made up of 15 amino acids. The CDR3 region is CASSYLGTNSYEQYF. The CDR3 nucleotides are TGTGCCAGCAGTTACCTAGGGACTAACTCCTACGAGCAGTACTTC.

The chain employs TRBV29-1 and TRBJ2-1; D gene unclear. Germline loops: CDR1 SQVTM, CDR2 ANQGSEA. The CDR3 length is 13 residues. Between the trimmed V and J ends, which lost 4 bases and 12 bases, there was a span of 19 bases. The CDR3 loop reads CSVGVSVLRGQFF. CDR3 coding DNA: TGCAGCGTTGGTGTCTCGGTTTTGAGAGGGCAGTTCTTC.

The chain carries TRBV6-1 and TRBJ2-7; D is unresolved. Trimming pared 3 bases from V and 2 bases from J, leaving 5 bases between. CDR1 MNHNS and CDR2 SASEGT come from the germline V gene. CDR3 length: 12 residues. For the CDR3, the DNA is TGTGCCAGCAGTGACCCGCCCTACGAGCAGTACTTC. As protein: CASSDPPYEQYF.

The chain has TRBV27 and TRBJ2-7, with 11 positions matching TRBD2. CDR1 is MNHEY and CDR2 is SMNVEV in the germline V gene (reference sequence). The CDR3 length is 12 residues. V was clipped by 3 bases and J by 12 bases; unmatched bases: 4. The CDR3 DNA is TGTGCCAGCAGTTTCGCTAGCGGGAGGTTGTACTTC. Its translation: CASSFASGRLYF.

Turning to this clone: Within the sample, other DNA sequences also encode this same CDR3. This chain links TRBV5-6 with TRBJ2-3; 10 positions match TRBD2. V lost 0 bases, J lost 5 bases, and 0 bases stayed unmatched. The CDR3 consists of 14 residues. Germline V CDR1 and CDR2: SGHDT, YYEEEE. CDR3 amino acids: CASSLGTSGDTQYF. The CDR3 region has the DNA TGTGCCAGCAGCTTGGGGACTAGCGGAGATACGCAGTATTTT.

V and J are TRBV7-2 and TRBJ1-6, with D possibly being TRBD1 (5 bases). Trimming took 1 base from V and 10 from J, leaving 14 bases between them. Germline V gene sequence: CDR1 SGHTA, CDR2 FQGNSA. The CDR3 length is 15 residues. CDR3 protein: CASSLENRSPSPLHF. CDR3 nucleotide sequence: TGTGCCAGCAGCTTAGAGAACAGGTCGCCGTCACCCCTCCACTTT.

The chain links TRBV18 to TRBJ1-5, with D uncertain. The CDR3 has 13 residues. V dropped 7 bases and J dropped 5 bases, with 12 bases sitting between them. CDR1 is KGHSH, CDR2 LQKENI, per germline. The CDR3 sequence: CASCPGGDQPQHF. The CDR3 nucleotides read TGTGCCAGCTGTCCCGGCGGGGATCAGCCCCAGCATTTT.

The gene calls are TRBV6-5 and TRBJ1-1; D unresolved. The CDR3 totals 13 residues. Trimming shortened V by 2 bases and J by 1 base, and 5 bases separated the two germline ends. Germline loops: CDR1 MNHEY, CDR2 SVGAGI. CDR3 sequence (DNA): TGTGCCAGCAGTTACAGATGGAACACTGAAGCTTTCTTT. This codes for CASSYRWNTEAFF.

A remark on this clone: Other DNA sequences of this sample code for an identical CDR3. The chain carries TRBV9 and TRBJ2-7; D not certain. The CDR3 extends over 14 amino acids. The germline V and J ends were trimmed by 1 base and 3 bases, with 11 bases remaining between them. Germline CDR1 and CDR2: SGDLS and YYNGEE. CDR3 sequence reads: CASSVTASSYEQYF. CDR3 DNA: TGTGCCAGCAGCGTAACAGCCAGCAGCTACGAGCAGTACTTC.

The CDR3 is CASSLVGAYNEQFF. The CDR3, as DNA: TGTGCCAGCAGCTTAGTTGGCGCCTACAATGAGCAGTTCTTC. The chain has TRBV7-8 and TRBJ2-1; D is unclear. The CDR3 is 14 residues long. Germline V lookup: CDR1 SGHVS, CDR2 FQNEAQ. V was shortened by 1 base and J by 2 bases, with 6 bases between the two germline ends.

The rearrangement joins TRBV28 to TRBJ2-1, with 13 bases that match TRBD2. V dropped 5 bases and J dropped 0; count of bases not matched to a gene: 7. From germline, CDR1 is MDHEN and CDR2 SYDVKM. The CDR3 is 18 amino acids. CDR3 amino acids: CASSHTGLAGSSYNEQFF. CDR3 in DNA: TGTGCCAGCAGTCACACGGGACTAGCGGGAAGCTCCTACAATGAGCAGTTCTTC.